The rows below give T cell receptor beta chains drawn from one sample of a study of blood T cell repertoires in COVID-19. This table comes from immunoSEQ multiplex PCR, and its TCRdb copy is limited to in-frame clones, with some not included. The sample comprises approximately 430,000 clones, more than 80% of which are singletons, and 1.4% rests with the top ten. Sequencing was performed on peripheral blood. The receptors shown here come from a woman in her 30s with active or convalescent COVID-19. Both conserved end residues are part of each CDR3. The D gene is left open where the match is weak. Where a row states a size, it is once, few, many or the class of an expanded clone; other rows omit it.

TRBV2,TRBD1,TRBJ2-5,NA,CASSVSWTGGETQYF,TGTGCCAGCAGTGTTTCGTGGACAGGGGGAGAGACCCAGTACTTC
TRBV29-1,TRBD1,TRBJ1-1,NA,CSVSGGQGFEAFF,TGCAGCGTCAGCGGGGGACAGGGGTTTGAAGCTTTCTTT
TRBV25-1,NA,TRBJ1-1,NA,CASSESGAANTEAFF,TGTGCCAGCAGTGAAAGTGGGGCCGCGAACACTGAAGCTTTCTTT
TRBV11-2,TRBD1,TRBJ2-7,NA,CASSASLGQKSDEQYF,TGTGCCAGCAGCGCTAGCCTGGGACAGAAGTCAGACGAGCAGTACTTC
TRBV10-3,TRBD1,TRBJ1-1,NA,CAISGSPGQGAEAEAFF,TGTGCCATCAGTGGGTCTCCGGGACAGGGGGCGGAAGCTGAAGCTTTCTTT
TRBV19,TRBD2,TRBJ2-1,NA,CASSPGLAGGRVDNEQFF,TGTGCCAGTAGTCCGGGACTAGCGGGAGGCCGTGTAGACAATGAGCAGTTCTTC
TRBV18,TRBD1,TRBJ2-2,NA,CASSPLGGATGELFF,TGTGCCAGCTCACCTCTAGGGGGCGCAACCGGGGAGCTGTTTTTT
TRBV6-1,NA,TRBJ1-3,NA,CASSENDRISGNTIYF,TGTGCCAGCAGTGAAAATGACAGAATCTCTGGAAACACCATATATTTT
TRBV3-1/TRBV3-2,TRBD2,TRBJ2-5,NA,CASGTSGGYQETQYF,TGTGCCAGCGGGACTAGCGGGGGGTACCAAGAGACCCAGTACTTC
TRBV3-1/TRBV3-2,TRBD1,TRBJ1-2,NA,CASSQDRGTGAVNYGYTF,TGTGCCAGCAGCCAAGATCGGGGGACAGGGGCGGTTAACTATGGCTACACCTTC
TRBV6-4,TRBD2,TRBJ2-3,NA,CASSTDAGATTDTQYF,TGTGCCAGCAGTACAGATGCGGGAGCGACCACAGATACGCAGTATTTT
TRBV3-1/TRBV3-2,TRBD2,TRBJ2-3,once,CASRSSGGASDTQYF,TGTGCCAGCAGGTCTAGCGGGGGGGCGTCAGATACGCAGTATTTT
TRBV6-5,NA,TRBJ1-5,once,CASSAGRSQPQHF,TGTGCCAGCAGCGCAGGGAGGAGCCAGCCCCAGCATTTT
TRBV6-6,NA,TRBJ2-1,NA,CASSEDSNEQFF,TGTGCCAGCAGCGAAGACAGCAATGAGCAGTTCTTC
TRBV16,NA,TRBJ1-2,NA,CASSQSGGKGTYGYTF,TGTGCCAGCAGCCAATCGGGAGGGAAAGGGACCTATGGCTACACCTTC
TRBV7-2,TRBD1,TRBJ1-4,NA,CASTLGQGVEKLFF,TGTGCCAGCACATTAGGACAGGGGGTGGAAAAACTGTTTTTT
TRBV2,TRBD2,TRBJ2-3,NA,CASSVRTSGGSKPADTQYF,TGTGCCAGCAGTGTGCGGACTAGCGGGGGGAGCAAACCGGCAGATACGCAGTATTTT
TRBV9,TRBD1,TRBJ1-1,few,CASSVYPGTGNTEAFF,TGTGCCAGCAGCGTTTATCCCGGGACAGGGAACACTGAAGCTTTCTTT
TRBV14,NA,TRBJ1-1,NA,CASSQDLGLTNTEAFF,TGTGCCAGCAGCCAAGACCTAGGACTGACGAACACTGAAGCTTTCTTT
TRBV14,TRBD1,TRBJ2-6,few,CASSRDRGNSGANVLTF,TGTGCCAGCAGCCGGGACAGGGGTAACTCTGGGGCCAACGTCCTGACTTTC
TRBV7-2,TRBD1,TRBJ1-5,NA,CASSLDRVVGSNQPQHF,TGTGCCAGCAGCCTCGACAGGGTGGTGGGGAGCAATCAGCCCCAGCATTTT
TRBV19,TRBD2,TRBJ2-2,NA,CASGNGGATGELFF,TGTGCCAGTGGAAACGGGGGGGCTACCGGGGAGCTGTTTTTT
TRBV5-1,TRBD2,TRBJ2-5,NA,CASSLGGRASQETQYF,TGCGCCAGCAGCTTGGGAGGGAGGGCCAGCCAAGAGACCCAGTACTTC
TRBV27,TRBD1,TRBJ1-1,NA,CASSPWDSMNTEAFF,TGTGCCAGCAGTCCCTGGGACAGCATGAACACTGAAGCTTTCTTT
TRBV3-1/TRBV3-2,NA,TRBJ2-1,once,CASSQDSGLSSYNEQFF,TGTGCCAGCAGCCAAGATAGCGGCCTAAGCTCCTACAATGAGCAGTTCTTC
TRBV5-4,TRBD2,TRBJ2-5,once,CATGLAGAETQYF,TGTGCCACCGGACTAGCGGGGGCAGAGACCCAGTACTTC
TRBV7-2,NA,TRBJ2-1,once,CASSTLQGGEQFF,TGTGCCAGCAGCACACTACAGGGTGGTGAGCAGTTCTTC
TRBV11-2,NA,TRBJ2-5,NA,CASSQERGETQYF,TGTGCCAGCAGCCAGGAACGGGGAGAGACCCAGTACTTC
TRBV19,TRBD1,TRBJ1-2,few,CASSTNDRGYGYTF,TGTGCCAGTAGTACGAACGACAGGGGATATGGCTACACCTTC
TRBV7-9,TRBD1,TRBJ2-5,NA,CASSLQGGQETQYF,TGTGCCAGCAGCCTACAGGGGGGACAAGAGACCCAGTACTTC
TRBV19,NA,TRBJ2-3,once,CASRGEAERGTDTQYF,TGTGCCAGTAGGGGTGAGGCAGAAAGGGGTACAGATACGCAGTATTTT
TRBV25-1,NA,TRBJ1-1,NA,CASSDGKRVKDSWPFF,TGTGCCAGCAGTGATGGTAAGCGGGTTAAGGATTCTTGGCCTTTCTTT
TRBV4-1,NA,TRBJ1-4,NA,CASSQGTEGNEKLFF,TGCGCCAGCAGCCAAGGGACGGAGGGTAATGAAAAACTGTTTTTT
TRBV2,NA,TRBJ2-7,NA,CASSPTAVAYEQYF,TGTGCCAGCAGTCCAACCGCGGTAGCCTACGAGCAGTACTTC
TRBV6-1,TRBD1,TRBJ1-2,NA,CASSDPGQGGSGYTF,TGTGCCAGCAGTGATCCGGGACAGGGGGGTTCTGGCTACACCTTC
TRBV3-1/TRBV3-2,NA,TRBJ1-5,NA,CASSQTGPSNQPQHF,TGTGCCAGCAGCCAAACAGGACCTAGCAATCAGCCCCAGCATTTT
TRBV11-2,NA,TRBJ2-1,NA,CASSPESYNEQFF,TGTGCCAGCAGCCCCGAGTCCTACAATGAGCAGTTCTTC
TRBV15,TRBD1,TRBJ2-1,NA,CATSRAGDREVLFF,TGTGCCACCAGCAGAGCAGGGGACAGGGAGGTGCTGTTCTTC
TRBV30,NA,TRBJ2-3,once,CAWKKGTLATDTQYF,TGTGCCTGGAAAAAAGGGACTCTAGCGACAGATACGCAGTATTTT
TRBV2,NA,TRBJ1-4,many,CASLGTNSEKLFF,TGTGCCAGCCTGGGCACCAATTCTGAAAAACTGTTTTTT
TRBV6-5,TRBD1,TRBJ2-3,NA,CASRAGTGGTDTQYF,TGTGCCAGCAGGGCCGGGACAGGGGGAACAGATACGCAGTATTTT
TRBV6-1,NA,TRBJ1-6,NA,CASSERVVGSPLHF,TGTGCCAGCAGTGAGAGGGTGGTCGGCTCACCCCTCCACTTT
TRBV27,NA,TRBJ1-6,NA,CASSLVPGSSYNSPLHF,TGTGCCAGCAGTTTAGTTCCGGGTAGCTCCTATAATTCACCCCTCCACTTT
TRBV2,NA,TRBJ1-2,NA,CASSPSSNYGYTF,TGTGCCAGCAGTCCTAGTTCCAACTATGGCTACACCTTC
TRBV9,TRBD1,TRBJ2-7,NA,CASSGRTGGIDEQYF,TGTGCCAGCAGCGGAAGGACAGGGGGTATCGACGAGCAGTACTTC
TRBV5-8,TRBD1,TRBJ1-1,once,CASSFGTAAKAFF,TGTGCCAGCAGCTTTGGGACAGCTGCAAAAGCTTTCTTT
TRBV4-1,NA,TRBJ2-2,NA,CASRLIGQNTGELFF,TGCGCCAGCAGACTGATCGGACAGAACACCGGGGAGCTGTTTTTT
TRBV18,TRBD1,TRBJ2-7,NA,CASSPRTGNHEQYF,TGTGCCAGCTCACCGAGGACAGGGAATCACGAGCAGTACTTC
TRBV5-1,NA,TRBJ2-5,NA,CASSPPGTQETQYF,TGCGCCAGCAGCCCCCCGGGAACGCAAGAGACCCAGTACTTC
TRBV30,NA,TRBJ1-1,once,CAGSVVEAFF,TGTGCCGGTTCGGTGGTTGAAGCTTTCTTT